The text below deals with one T cell receptor beta chain. Its recognized antigen is unknown. Base qualities are not provided; no much larger clone lies one nucleotide away. V and J lose 1 base and 0 bases, and a span of 7 bases separates them. CDR1 and CDR2 are read off the germline V gene as SGHTS and YDEGEE. The CDR3, from cysteine to phenylalanine, totals 14 residues. The CDR3 DNA has 42 bases and is translated from base 1. The sample belongs to a study of control samples from healthy donors and cancer patients (dated by TCRdb to the early 2020s). Library prep was done by the immunoSEQ multiplex PCR assay. TCRdb took over this immuneACCESS table, retaining in-frame rearrangements with V and J assigned. Such tables are incomplete; in checked studies, under half of the missing clones stem from an unresolved V gene, and the remainder is unexplained. In all, the sample holds roughly 170,000 clones, and 93% of those were seen once. Approximately 4% of the sample comes from the top ten.

The sequence was collected from a woman aged 55-69 years in good health. The sample taken for sequencing was blood. Here the chain combines TRBV5-8 and TRBJ2-5, with TRBD1 tentatively as D gene (5 bases match). The DNA sequence reads TGTGCCAGCAGCTTGACAGGCCACCAAGAGACCCAGTACTTC. Translated, this gives CASSLTGHQETQYF.